This TCR beta chain is drawn from a study of shared clonotypes between healthy human individuals. Measured with immunoSEQ multiplex PCR; TCRdb has only the in-frame clones, and not every one. The data show under 2,500,000 clones, under 97% seen once. About this clone itself: The antigen is unknown.

Study-level points and caveats: Among non-shared clonotypes, generation probabilities were lower than among those shared by all four donors. Limited genetic and exposure-history diversity came from having few donors.

The sequencing sample was made of naive CD4+ T cells sorted from blood. Specified subset: CD45RA+ positively selected. The TCR was taken from a man aged 18 to 29 in good health.

The CDR3 bases are TGTGCCAGCAGTAGGGACAGGGAGACCCAGTACTTC. This sequence encodes CASSRDRETQYF. This rearrangement joins TRBV6-8 to TRBJ2-5, with 8 nucleotides matching TRBD1. The CDR3 spans 12 residues. Germline V lookup: CDR1 MNHGY, CDR2 SAAAGT. Unmatched junction bases numbered 1, after V lost 5 bases and J lost 5 bases.